This TCR beta chain was recorded in a study of lymphopenia after photon versus proton radiotherapy. Study-level points and caveats: After the lymphocyte nadir, photon-treated repertoires showed oligoclonal expansion, especially of CD8+ Temra cells.

Produced via immunoSEQ multiplex PCR; TCRdb's table is partial and in-frame only. The sample carries roughly 67,000 clones, roughly 93% recorded once. With respect to this clone: Its specificity is unknown.

The V end was cut by 0 bases, the J end by 0 bases, with 9 bases between. This CDR3 contains 16 residues. Germline V gene lookup returns CDR1 LGHNA and CDR2 YSLEER. The material sequenced was peripheral blood, taken from a patient treated with photon-based radiotherapy. The sequence came from a woman between 65 and 79 years old with pancreatic cancer. This chain links TRBV4-3 with TRBJ2-4; unclear D gene. CDR3 loop: CASSQEASVAKNIQYF. For the CDR3, the DNA is TGCGCCAGCAGCCAAGAGGCGAGTGTAGCCAAAAACATTCAGTACTTC.